This record looks at one TCR beta chain sequence and its context. The CDR3 has 17 amino acids. Trimming stripped 1 base from V and 0 bases from J, with 15 bases between. Per germline, CDR1 LGHDT and CDR2 YNNKEL (reference sequence). This entry belongs to a study of control samples from healthy donors and cancer patients. The protocol was immunoSEQ multiplex PCR, while the TCRdb copy is restricted to in-frame clones and leaves out a portion. The data show over 100,000 clones, around nine tenths seen once. This chain joins TRBV3-1 (or the pseudogene TRBV3-2) and TRBJ1-1, with a weak D call TRBD1 (6 bases). Material for sequencing was blood. The sequence was collected from a man aged 35-49 years in good health. The CDR3 region is CASSQGWWDTLNTEAFF. CDR3 in DNA: TGTGCCAGCAGCCAAGGGTGGTGGGACACGCTGAACACTGAAGCTTTCTTT.